These 14 T cell receptor beta chains were all obtained from the same sample, sequenced in a study of blood T cells in healthy people across ages. A J-beta primer mix and a sample-barcoded 5' primer were used in a second PCR of about 7 to 12 cycles. A single record per CDR3 protein comes from TCRdb applying MiXCR to the 5' RACE reads. The sample comprises approximately 2,000,000 distinct CDR3 sequences, around 40% of which are singletons, and about 23% rests with the top ten. What was sequenced was blood. The origin of the receptors is a human donor in good health.

This clonotype occurred a few times. The genes are TRBV10-3 and TRBJ1-2; possible D gene TRBD1, 6 bases. Germline CDR1 ENHRY, CDR2 SYGVKD. The CDR3 spans 14 residues. V shed 3 bases and J shed 3 bases, with 11 bases lying between them. This chain's CDR3 is CAISEGGRDYGYTF. In DNA, the CDR3 is TGTGCCATCAGTGAAGGGGGGCGGGACTATGGCTACACCTTC.

J is TRBJ1-2 and V is TRBV7-2; the D is unclear. V was trimmed by 7 bases and J by 4 bases, leaving 16 bases between them. The CDR3 extends over 14 amino acids. Germline V CDR1 and CDR2: SGHTA, FQGNSA. CDR3 protein: CASNRAGNLYGYTF. CDR3 DNA: TGTGCCAGCAACCGAGCGGGGAACCTCTATGGCTACACCTTC.

The genes are TRBV20-1 and TRBJ2-3; 8 bases agree with TRBD1. Unmatched junction bases numbered 9, after V lost 3 bases and J lost 4 bases. Germline CDR1 and CDR2: DFQATT and SNEGSKA (reference sequence). CDR3 length: 15 amino acids. The CDR3 region is CSASGQGGTADTQYF. The CDR3 DNA is TGCAGTGCTAGCGGACAGGGAGGTACGGCAGATACGCAGTATTTT.

The genes are TRBV6-2 or TRBV6-3 and TRBJ2-1; 9 nucleotides line up with TRBD2. CDR1 is MNHEY, CDR2 SVGEGT, per germline. The CDR3 runs to 15 residues. V lost 2 bases, J lost 3 bases, and 2 bases stayed unmatched. In DNA, the CDR3 is TGTGCCAGCAGTTACGGCGGGGGGGACTACAATGAGCAGTTCTTC. This translates into CASSYGGGDYNEQFF.

This clonotype was observed a handful of times. This chain joins TRBV6-6 and TRBJ1-2; TRBD1 aligns across 7 bases. CDR3 size: 13 residues. CDR1 MNHNY and CDR2 SVGAGI come from the germline V gene (reference sequence). V was pared by 2 bases and J by 8 bases, with 5 bases of the junction left unmatched. CDR3 sequence: CASSYGQVEGYTF. The CDR3 nucleotides read TGTGCCAGCAGTTACGGACAGGTGGAGGGCTACACCTTC.

The J gene is TRBJ1-4, the V gene TRBV5-1; tentative D call: TRBD1 (6 bases). This CDR3 is 14 amino acids long. The V and J ends lost 4 bases and 6 bases respectively, with 13 bases between them. Germline lookup yields CDR1 SGHRS and CDR2 YFSETQ. The CDR3 coding sequence is TGCGCCAGCAGCGCCAGGGGAGGCGATGAAAAACTGTTTTTT. It is translated as CASSARGGDEKLFF.

Notes on this clonotype: Its ends do not fully match the called genes, so a read error is possible. V and J are TRBV29-1 and TRBJ1-2, with 8 bases aligning to TRBD1. The CDR3 loop spans 13 amino acids. Germline loops: CDR1 SQVTM, CDR2 ANQGSEA. For the CDR3, the DNA is TGCAGCGTCGGACAGACAGGGGACGGTGGCAACACCTTC. Translating it yields CSVGQTGDGGNTF.

This clonotype has a single count. This chain uses TRBV2 with TRBJ2-7; TRBD1 agrees at 10 bases. Per germline, CDR1 SNHLY and CDR2 FYNNEI. This CDR3 has 15 residues. Losses at the gene ends were 4 bases for V and 2 bases for J; bases not matched to a gene: 5. The CDR3 reads CASSAYGQGAYEQYF. CDR3 nucleotides: TGTGCCAGCAGTGCATATGGACAGGGGGCCTACGAGCAGTACTTC.

This rearrangement joins TRBV29-1 to TRBJ1-2; D remains unclear. The ends were cut back, 4 bases at V and 7 bases at J, with 16 bases in the middle. The CDR3 totals 13 residues. Germline V gives CDR1 SQVTM, CDR2 ANQGSEA. The CDR3 coding sequence is TGCAGCGTTGTAAGGTCCAGCAAGACTGGCTACACCTTC. Protein: CSVVRSSKTGYTF.

This clonotype was counted a few times. V and J are TRBV5-1 and TRBJ2-1; D not certain. The CDR3 sequence is 19 residues long. Germline CDR1 and CDR2: SGHRS and YFSETQ. The V and J ends lost 0 bases and 0 bases respectively, with 19 bases between them. The CDR3 region has the DNA TGCGCCAGCAGCTTGGAATTGCGGTCAGTGGATAGCTCCTACAATGAGCAGTTCTTC. It codes for CASSLELRSVDSSYNEQFF.

This clonotype was found a few times. This chain uses TRBV7-2 with TRBJ2-6, with 10 positions matching TRBD1. V trimming: 6 bases; J trimming: 3 bases; junction bases outside the gene matches: 11. CDR1 and CDR2 from the germline V gene are SGHTA and FQGNSA. The CDR3 contains 18 residues. For the CDR3, the DNA is TGTGCCAGCAGGTTGACAGGGGGCGCTGGAGTTGGGGCCAACGTCCTGACTTTC. It codes for CASRLTGGAGVGANVLTF. Together with reference TRBV7-2 and TRBJ2-6, the CDR3 gives the full variable domain: GAGVSQSPSNKVTEKGKDVELRCDPISGHTALYWYRQSLGQGLEFLIYFQGNSAPDKSGLPSDRFSAERTGGSVSTLTIQRTQQEDSAVYLCASRLTGGAGVGANVLTFGAGSRLTVL.

This clonotype was seen only a few times. V is TRBV20-1 and J is TRBJ2-4, with D perhaps TRBD1 (6 bases). With 3 bases removed from V and 0 bases from J, the gap between germline ends came to 12 bases. The CDR3 spans 15 residues. Per the germline V gene, CDR1 is DFQATT and CDR2 is SNEGSKA (reference sequence). This CDR3 is CSASGQQLAKNIQYF. As DNA, the CDR3 is TGCAGTGCTAGCGGACAGCAGCTAGCCAAAAACATTCAGTACTTC.

The rearrangement uses TRBV20-1 and TRBJ2-7, with D tentatively TRBD1 (5 bases). Trimming removed 4 bases from V and 7 bases from J, with 17 bases in between. Germline assignment: CDR1 DFQATT and CDR2 SNEGSKA (reference sequence). The CDR3 runs 13 residues. This CDR3 reads CSATGQGRGEQYF. The CDR3, as DNA: TGCAGTGCTACCGGCCAGGGAAGAGGTGAGCAGTACTTC.

The rearrangement links TRBV20-1 to TRBJ2-1; D is perhaps TRBD1 or TRBD2 (5 bases each). The CDR3 totals 15 residues. V was clipped by 6 bases and J by 13 bases, with 28 bases between them. The V gene's germline CDR1 is DFQATT and CDR2 SNEGSKA (reference sequence). CDR3 bases: TGCAGTGCAGGACGCCCCTCGGGGCGGAGTGAGACCCAGTTCTTC. It is translated as CSAGRPSGRSETQFF.